Included here is one T cell receptor (beta chain) sequence, with context. The CDR3 is 16 residues long. V shed 1 base and J shed 6 bases, with 16 bases lying between them. The germline V gene has CDR1 SGHRS and CDR2 YFSETQ. This entry belongs to a study of preoperative IRX-2 immunotherapy in early breast cancer. Clones were read by immunoSEQ multiplex PCR, and TCRdb kept only the in-frame ones, dropping some. This table has fewer than 8,000 clones, approximately 80% appearing once. Sample treatment: preoperative locoregional IRX-2 cytokine immunotherapy. Patients received preoperative, locoregional IRX-2 cytokine immunotherapy in a phase Ib study.

The material was tumor tissue, obtained after IRX-2 immunotherapy. This chain uses TRBV5-1 with TRBJ1-4; D perhaps matches TRBD1 (5 bases). This sequence was found in a human donor with breast cancer. The CDR3 reads CASSLQGGTGDEKLFF. CDR3 DNA sequence: TGCGCCAGCAGCTTGCAGGGCGGGACGGGGGATGAAAAACTGTTTTTT.